One TCR beta chain is described in this entry. The source of the sample is a study of CD8+ T cells in alopecia areata. RNA was isolated and reverse transcribed to cDNA, the sequencing template. Here immunoSEQ multiplex PCR was the method, and the copy in TCRdb shows in-frame clones only, minus some. The table shows 140,000 to 150,000 clones, with 40% to 65% occurring only once. CDR1 is SGHRS and CDR2 is YFSETQ in the germline V gene. V was clipped by 2 bases and J by 5 bases; unmatched bases: 3. The CDR3 contains 15 residues. The TCR was taken from a human donor with alopecia areata. Sequencing was performed on CD4+ T cells sorted from blood, taken at week 0. V usage is TRBV5-1 and J usage is TRBJ2-2; TRBD2 aligns across 10 bases. The DNA for the CDR3 is TGCGCCAGCAGCTTTGTAGCGGGAGGAACCGGGGAGCTGTTTTTT. This gives the protein CASSFVAGGTGELFF.